Sequencing of this T cell receptor beta chain was carried out in a study of T-cell memory formation after mild COVID-19. Researchers used 5'RACE with constant-segment primers to make TCR alpha and TCR beta cDNA libraries that carry sample barcodes and UMIs. MiXCR, run by TCRdb on the 5' RACE reads, gives a single entry per CDR3 protein. Of around 310,000 distinct CDR3 sequences detected, roughly an eighth appear once; the ten largest clones hold roughly a fifth. Per germline, CDR1 SNHLY and CDR2 FYNNEI. The CDR3 covers 14 residues. Trimming took off 3 bases at V and 4 bases at J, with 10 bases between the two ends. Turning to this clonotype: The antigen remains undetermined.

Findings of the study overall: Clones shrinking between day 15 and 85 showed a balanced CD4/CD8 split, and those that grew later tilted toward CD4+.

The sequence derives from a young man who had mild COVID-19 (a few samples of this study predate the infection). Cell type and time point are not known. The chain is built from TRBV2 and TRBJ1-5, with D possibly matching TRBD1 (6 bases). Sequencing was carried out using PBMCs or a T cell subset sorted from them (not recorded which). CDR3 sequence reads: CASSETGPNQPQHF. The CDR3 DNA reads as TGTGCCAGCAGTGAGACAGGACCGAATCAGCCCCAGCATTTT.